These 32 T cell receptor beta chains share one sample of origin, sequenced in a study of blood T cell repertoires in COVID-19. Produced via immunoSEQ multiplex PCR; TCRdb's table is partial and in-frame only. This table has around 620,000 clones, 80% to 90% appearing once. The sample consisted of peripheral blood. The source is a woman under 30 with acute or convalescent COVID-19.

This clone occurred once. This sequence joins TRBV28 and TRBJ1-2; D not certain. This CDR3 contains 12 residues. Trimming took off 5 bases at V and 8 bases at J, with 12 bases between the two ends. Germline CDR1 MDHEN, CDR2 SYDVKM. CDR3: CASSPRIRGYTF. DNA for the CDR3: TGTGCCAGCAGTCCGCGGATTAGGGGCTACACCTTC.

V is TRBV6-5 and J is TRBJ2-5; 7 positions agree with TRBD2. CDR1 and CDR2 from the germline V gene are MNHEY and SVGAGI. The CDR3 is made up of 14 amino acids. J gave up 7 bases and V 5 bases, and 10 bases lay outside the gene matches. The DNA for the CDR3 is TGTGCCAGCAGTCCTCTTGCGGGGGTCGGGACCCAGTACTTC. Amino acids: CASSPLAGVGTQYF.

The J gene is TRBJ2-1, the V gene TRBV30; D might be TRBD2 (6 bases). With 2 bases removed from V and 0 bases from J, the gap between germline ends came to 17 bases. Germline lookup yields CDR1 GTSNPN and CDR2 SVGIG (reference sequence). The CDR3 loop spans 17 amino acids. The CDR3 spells CAWSTGDGRSSYNEQFF. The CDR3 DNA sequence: TGTGCCTGGAGTACGGGGGACGGGCGAAGCTCCTACAATGAGCAGTTCTTC.

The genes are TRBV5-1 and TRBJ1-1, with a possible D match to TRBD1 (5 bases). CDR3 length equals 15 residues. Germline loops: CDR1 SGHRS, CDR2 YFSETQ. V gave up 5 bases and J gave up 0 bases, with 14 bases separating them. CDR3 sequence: CASRPRQNMNTEAFF. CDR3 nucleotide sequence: TGCGCCAGCAGACCAAGACAGAACATGAACACTGAAGCTTTCTTT.

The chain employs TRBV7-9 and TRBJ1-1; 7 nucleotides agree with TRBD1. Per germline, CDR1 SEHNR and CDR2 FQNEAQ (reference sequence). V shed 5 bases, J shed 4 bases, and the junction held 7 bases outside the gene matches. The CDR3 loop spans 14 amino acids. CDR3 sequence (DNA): TGTGCCAGCAGCCAAAGACAGGGAACCACTGAAGCTTTCTTT. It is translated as CASSQRQGTTEAFF.

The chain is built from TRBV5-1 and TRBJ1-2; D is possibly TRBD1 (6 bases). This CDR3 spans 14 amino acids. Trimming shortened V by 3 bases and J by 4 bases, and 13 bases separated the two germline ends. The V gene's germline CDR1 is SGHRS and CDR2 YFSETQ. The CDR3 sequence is CASSYTQDSYGYTF. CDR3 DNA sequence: TGCGCCAGCAGCTATACCCAGGACAGCTATGGCTACACCTTC.

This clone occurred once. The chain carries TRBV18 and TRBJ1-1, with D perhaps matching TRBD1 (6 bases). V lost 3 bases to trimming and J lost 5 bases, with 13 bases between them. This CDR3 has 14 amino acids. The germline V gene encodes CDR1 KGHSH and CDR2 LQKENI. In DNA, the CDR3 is TGTGCCAGCTCACCCATACAGGGCTGGACTGAAGCTTTCTTT. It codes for CASSPIQGWTEAFF.

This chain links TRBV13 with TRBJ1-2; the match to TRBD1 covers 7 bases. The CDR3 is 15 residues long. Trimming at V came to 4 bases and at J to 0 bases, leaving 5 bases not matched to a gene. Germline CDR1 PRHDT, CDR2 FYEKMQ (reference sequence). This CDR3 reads CASSYGQAPNYGYTF. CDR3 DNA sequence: TGTGCCAGCAGCTACGGACAGGCGCCTAACTATGGCTACACCTTC.

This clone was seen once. This CDR3 reads CASSRRDRDEKLFF. The DNA for the CDR3 is TGTGCCAGCTCCCGCCGGGACAGGGATGAAAAACTGTTTTTT. The chain joins TRBV18 to TRBJ1-4, with 9 bases that match TRBD1. V lost 6 bases to trimming and J lost 6 bases; unmatched junction nucleotides: 5. The CDR3 extends over 14 amino acids. Germline assignment: CDR1 KGHSH and CDR2 LQKENI.

Here the CDR3 reads CASSPSGGVIDGYTF. The CDR3 DNA reads as TGCGCCAGCAGCCCCTCGGGGGGTGTGATAGATGGCTACACCTTC. The chain has TRBV5-1 and TRBJ1-2; a weak D match, TRBD1 (5 bases). The CDR3 has 15 amino acids. Per the germline V gene, CDR1 is SGHRS and CDR2 is YFSETQ. V dropped 4 bases and J dropped 6 bases, with 19 bases sitting between them.

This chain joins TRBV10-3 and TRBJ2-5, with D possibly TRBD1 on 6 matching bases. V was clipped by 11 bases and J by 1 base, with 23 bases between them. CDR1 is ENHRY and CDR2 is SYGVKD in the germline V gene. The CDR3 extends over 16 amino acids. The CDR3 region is CALGLGSKGGQETQYF. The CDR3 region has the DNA TGTGCCCTTGGTCTGGGGAGTAAAGGGGGCCAAGAGACCCAGTACTTC.

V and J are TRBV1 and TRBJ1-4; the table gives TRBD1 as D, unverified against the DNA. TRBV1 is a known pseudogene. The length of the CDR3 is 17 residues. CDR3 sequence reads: CTSSQDVQGSPNEKLFF. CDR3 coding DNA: TGCACCAGCAGCCAAGATGTGCAGGGCTCACCTAATGAAAAACTGTTTTTT.

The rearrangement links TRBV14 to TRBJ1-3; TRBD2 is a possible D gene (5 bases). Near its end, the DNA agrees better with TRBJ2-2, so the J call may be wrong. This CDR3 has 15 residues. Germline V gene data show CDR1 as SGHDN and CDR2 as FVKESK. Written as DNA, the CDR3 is TGTGCCAGCAGCCAGTCGTACGCGGGCACCGGGGAGCTGTTTTTT. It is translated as CASSQSYAGTGELFF.

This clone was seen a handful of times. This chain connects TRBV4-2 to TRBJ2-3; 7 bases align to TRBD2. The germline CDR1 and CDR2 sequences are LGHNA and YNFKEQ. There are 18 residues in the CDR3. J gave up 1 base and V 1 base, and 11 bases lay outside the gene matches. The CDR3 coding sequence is TGTGCCAGCAGCCAAGCCTCCCCGGGCGGGGGAGGCACAGATACGCAGTATTTT. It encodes CASSQASPGGGGTDTQYF.

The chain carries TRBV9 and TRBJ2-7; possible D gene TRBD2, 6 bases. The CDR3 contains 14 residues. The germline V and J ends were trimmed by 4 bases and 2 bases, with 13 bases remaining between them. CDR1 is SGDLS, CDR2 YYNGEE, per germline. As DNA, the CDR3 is TGTGCCAGCAGCCACGGGGGATCTACCTACGAGCAGTACTTC. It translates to CASSHGGSTYEQYF.

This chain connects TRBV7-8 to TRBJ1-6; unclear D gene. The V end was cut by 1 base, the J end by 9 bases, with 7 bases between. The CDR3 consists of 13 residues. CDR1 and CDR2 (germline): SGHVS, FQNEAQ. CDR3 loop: CASSLGAVSPLHF. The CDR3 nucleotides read TGTGCCAGCAGCTTAGGGGCTGTTTCACCCCTCCACTTT.

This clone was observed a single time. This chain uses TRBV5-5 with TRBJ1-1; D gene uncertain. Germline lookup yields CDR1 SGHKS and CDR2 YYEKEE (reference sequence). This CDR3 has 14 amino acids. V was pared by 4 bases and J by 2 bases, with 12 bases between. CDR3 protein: CASSDQMFNTEAFF. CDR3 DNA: TGTGCCAGCAGCGATCAGATGTTTAACACTGAAGCTTTCTTT.

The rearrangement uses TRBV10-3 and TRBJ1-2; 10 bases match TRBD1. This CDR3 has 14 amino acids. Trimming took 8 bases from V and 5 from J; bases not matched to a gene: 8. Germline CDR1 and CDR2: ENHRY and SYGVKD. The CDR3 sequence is CAISAGTGVYGYTF. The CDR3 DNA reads TGTGCCATCTCAGCCGGGACAGGGGTATATGGCTACACCTTC.

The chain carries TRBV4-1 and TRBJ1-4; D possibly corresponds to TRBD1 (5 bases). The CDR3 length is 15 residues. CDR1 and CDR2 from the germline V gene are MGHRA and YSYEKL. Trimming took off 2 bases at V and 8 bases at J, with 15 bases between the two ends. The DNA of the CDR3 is TGCGCCAGCAGCCAAAAACCAGGGTACCGAGAAAAACTGTTTTTT. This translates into CASSQKPGYREKLFF.

CDR3 DNA sequence: TGCGCCAGCAGCCTAAACTTCGGACAGGGTGAAGCTTTCTTT. Its translation is CASSLNFGQGEAFF. V and J are TRBV4-1 and TRBJ1-1, with TRBD1 identical over 8 bases. Germline loops: CDR1 MGHRA, CDR2 YSYEKL. The trim removed 4 bases at V and 7 bases at J, leaving 8 bases unmatched. The CDR3 consists of 14 residues.

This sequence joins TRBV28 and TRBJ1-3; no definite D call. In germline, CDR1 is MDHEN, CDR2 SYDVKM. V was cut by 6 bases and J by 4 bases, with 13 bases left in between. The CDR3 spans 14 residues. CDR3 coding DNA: TGTGCCAGCAGCGATGAAACGCTAGGAAACACCATATATTTT. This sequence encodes CASSDETLGNTIYF.

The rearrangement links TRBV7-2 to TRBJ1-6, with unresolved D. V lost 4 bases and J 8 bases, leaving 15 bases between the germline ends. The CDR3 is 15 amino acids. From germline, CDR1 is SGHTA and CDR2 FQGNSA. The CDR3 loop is CASSSLQASDSPLHF. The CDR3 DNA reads TGTGCCAGCAGCTCACTGCAGGCTTCGGATTCACCCCTCCACTTT.

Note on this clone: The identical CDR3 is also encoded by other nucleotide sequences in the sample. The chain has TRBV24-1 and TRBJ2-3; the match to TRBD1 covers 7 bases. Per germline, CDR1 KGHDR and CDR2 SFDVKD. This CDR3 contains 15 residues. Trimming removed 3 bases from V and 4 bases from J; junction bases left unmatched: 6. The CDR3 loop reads CATSDPRQGSDTQYF. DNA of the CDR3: TGTGCCACCAGTGATCCCCGACAGGGATCAGATACGCAGTATTTT.

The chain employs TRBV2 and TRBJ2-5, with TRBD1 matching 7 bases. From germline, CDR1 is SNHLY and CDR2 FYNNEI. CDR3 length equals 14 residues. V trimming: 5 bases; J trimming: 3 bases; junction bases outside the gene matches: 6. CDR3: CASSYTGTEETQYF. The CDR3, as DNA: TGTGCCAGCAGTTACACCGGGACAGAAGAGACCCAGTACTTC.

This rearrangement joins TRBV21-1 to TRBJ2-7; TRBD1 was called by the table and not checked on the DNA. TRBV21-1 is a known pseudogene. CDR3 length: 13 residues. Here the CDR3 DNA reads TGTGCCAGCAGCAGACACCATTTCTACGAGCAGTACTTC. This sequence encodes CASSRHHFYEQYF.

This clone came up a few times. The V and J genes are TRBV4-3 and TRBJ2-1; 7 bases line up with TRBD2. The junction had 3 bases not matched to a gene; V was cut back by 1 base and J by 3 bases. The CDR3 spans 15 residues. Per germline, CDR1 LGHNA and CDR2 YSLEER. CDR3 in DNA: TGCGCCAGCAGCCAAGGGGCTAGCGGCTACAATGAGCAGTTCTTC. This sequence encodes CASSQGASGYNEQFF.

CDR3 sequence: CASSLYARKSYGYTF. CDR3 bases: TGTGCCAGCAGTTTATACGCCAGGAAATCCTATGGCTACACCTTC. The J gene is TRBJ1-2, the V gene TRBV28; D gene ambiguous. CDR1 is MDHEN, CDR2 SYDVKM, per germline. V lost 1 base, J lost 4 bases, and 13 bases lay in between. The CDR3 has 15 amino acids.

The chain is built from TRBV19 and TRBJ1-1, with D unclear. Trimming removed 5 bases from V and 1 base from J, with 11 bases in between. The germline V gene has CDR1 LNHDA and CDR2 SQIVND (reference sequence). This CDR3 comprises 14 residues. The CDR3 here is CASSFSTGNTEAFF. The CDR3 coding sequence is TGTGCCAGTAGTTTCTCGACGGGGAACACTGAAGCTTTCTTT.

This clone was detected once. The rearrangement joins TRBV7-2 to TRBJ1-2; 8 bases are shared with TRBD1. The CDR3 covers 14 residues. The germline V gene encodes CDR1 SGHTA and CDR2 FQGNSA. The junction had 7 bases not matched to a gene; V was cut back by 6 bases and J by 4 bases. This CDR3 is CASSFEDRGYGYTF. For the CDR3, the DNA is TGTGCCAGCAGTTTTGAAGACAGGGGCTATGGCTACACCTTC.

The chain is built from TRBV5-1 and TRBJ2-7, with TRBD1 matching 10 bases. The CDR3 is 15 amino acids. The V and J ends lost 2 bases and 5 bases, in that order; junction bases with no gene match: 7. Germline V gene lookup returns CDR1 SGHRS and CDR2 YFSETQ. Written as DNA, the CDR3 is TGCGCCAGCAGCTTAGTGACAGGGGGCTCGGACGAGCAGTACTTC. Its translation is CASSLVTGGSDEQYF. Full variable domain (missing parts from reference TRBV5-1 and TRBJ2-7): KAGVTQTPRYLIKTRGQQVTLSCSPISGHRSVSWYQQTPGQGLQFLFEYFSETQRNKGNFPGRFSGRQFSNSRSEMNVSTLELGDSALYLCASSLVTGGSDEQYFGPGTRLTVT.

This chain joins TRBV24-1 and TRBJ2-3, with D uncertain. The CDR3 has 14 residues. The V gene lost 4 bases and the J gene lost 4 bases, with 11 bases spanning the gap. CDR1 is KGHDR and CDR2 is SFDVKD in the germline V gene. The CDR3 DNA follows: TGTGCCACCAGTGACCGGTCCCCCCCAGATACGCAGTATTTT. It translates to CATSDRSPPDTQYF.

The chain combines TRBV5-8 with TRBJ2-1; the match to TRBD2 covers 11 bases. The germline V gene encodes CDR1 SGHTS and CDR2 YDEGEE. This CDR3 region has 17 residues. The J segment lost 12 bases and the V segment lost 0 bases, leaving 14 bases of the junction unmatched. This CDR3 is CASSLAKSSSGGYRQFF. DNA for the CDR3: TGTGCCAGCAGCTTGGCCAAGTCATCTAGCGGGGGGTATCGGCAGTTCTTC.